Given below is one T cell receptor beta chain in context. What it binds is not known. The V end was cut by 5 bases, the J end by 8 bases, with 16 bases between. This CDR3 region has 14 residues. CDR1 MNHEY and CDR2 SVGAGI come from the germline V gene. The data derive from a study of cytomegalovirus exposure and HLA in healthy donors. The study, taken as a whole, reports: An Asian-associated ancestry cluster reportedly showed fewer N-insertions than the roughly 670-donor mean in a later analysis. Later examination showed HLA-associated TCR beta chains had greater clonal expansion than equally common others.

Use of 60 Vbeta and 13 Jbeta primers characterized the PCR. Profiling relied on immunoSEQ multiplex PCR, and the TCRdb table lists in-frame clones only, not all of them. Its clone listing holds fewer than 150,000 clones. This sequence originates from a woman aged 55-70 years in good health and CMV-seronegative. The specimen sequenced was PBMCs. The V gene is TRBV6-5, the J gene TRBJ2-1, with TRBD1 as a possible D gene (6 bases). The CDR3 loop reads CASSLGASGDEQFF. The CDR3 DNA reads as TGTGCCAGCAGTCTCGGGGCCTCAGGGGATGAGCAGTTCTTC.